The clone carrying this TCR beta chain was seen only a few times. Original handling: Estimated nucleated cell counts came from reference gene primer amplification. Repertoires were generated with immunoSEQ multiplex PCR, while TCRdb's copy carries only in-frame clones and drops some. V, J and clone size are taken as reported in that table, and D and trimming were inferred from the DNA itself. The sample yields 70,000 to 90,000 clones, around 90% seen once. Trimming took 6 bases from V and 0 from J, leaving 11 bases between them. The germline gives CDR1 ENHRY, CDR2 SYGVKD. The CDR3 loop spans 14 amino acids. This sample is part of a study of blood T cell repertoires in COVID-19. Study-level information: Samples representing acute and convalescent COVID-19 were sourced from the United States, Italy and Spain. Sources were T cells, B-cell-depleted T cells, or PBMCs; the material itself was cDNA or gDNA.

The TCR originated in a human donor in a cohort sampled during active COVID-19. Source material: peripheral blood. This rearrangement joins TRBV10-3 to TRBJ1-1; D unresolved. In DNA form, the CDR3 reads TGTGCCATCAGAGAGATTTCCATGAACACTGAAGCTTTCTTT. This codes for CAIREISMNTEAFF.